One and the same sample provided the 2 T cell receptor beta chains below, sequenced in a study of Tregs in tolerant kidney transplant recipients. Related graft donors supplied nonmyeloablative bone marrow transplants, and mixed chimerism was transient. Data came from immunoSEQ multiplex PCR; TCRdb stores just in-frame clones and leaves some out. The sample carries about 50,000 clones, approximately 89% recorded once. This sample comprised CD8+ T cells from blood (PBMCs), obtained 12 months after the transplant. These receptor sequences come from a human patient who received a combined kidney and bone marrow transplant. The graft donor may have given rise to some T cells.

The genes are TRBV2 and TRBJ1-1; no clear D gene. Germline CDR1 and CDR2: SNHLY and FYNNEI. The ends were cut back, 6 bases at V and 7 bases at J, with 21 bases in the middle. This CDR3 has 15 amino acids. In nucleotides, the CDR3 is TGTGCCAGCAGCCCTCAAACGGGAGCGAAAGTTGAAGCTTTCTTT. Amino acids: CASSPQTGAKVEAFF.

V and J are TRBV5-6 and TRBJ2-5; D might be TRBD2 (5 bases). The J call may not be correct, given that the DNA end is closer to TRBJ2-7. Germline V gene data show CDR1 as SGHDT and CDR2 as YYEEEE. The CDR3 totals 14 residues. CDR3 bases: TGTGCCAGCAGCTTGAGGCGGGTCTCCTACGAGCAGTACTTC. Its protein product is CASSLRRVSYEQYF.